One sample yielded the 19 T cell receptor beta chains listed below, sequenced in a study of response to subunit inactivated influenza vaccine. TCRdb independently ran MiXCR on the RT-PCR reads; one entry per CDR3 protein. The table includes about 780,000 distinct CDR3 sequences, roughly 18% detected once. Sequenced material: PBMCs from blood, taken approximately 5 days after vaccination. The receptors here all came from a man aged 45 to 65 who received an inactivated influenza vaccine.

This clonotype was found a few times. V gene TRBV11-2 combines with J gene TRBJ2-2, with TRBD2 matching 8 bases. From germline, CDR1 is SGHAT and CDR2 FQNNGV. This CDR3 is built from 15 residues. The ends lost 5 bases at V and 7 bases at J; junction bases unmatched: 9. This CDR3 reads CASSAQRGGFGELFF. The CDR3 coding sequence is TGTGCCAGCAGCGCCCAACGGGGGGGCTTCGGGGAGCTGTTTTTT.

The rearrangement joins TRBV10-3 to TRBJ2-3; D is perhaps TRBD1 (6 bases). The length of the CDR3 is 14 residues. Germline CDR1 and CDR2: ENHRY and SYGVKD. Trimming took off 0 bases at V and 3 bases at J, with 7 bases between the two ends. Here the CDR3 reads CAISESQGTDTQYF. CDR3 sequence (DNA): TGTGCCATCAGTGAGTCACAGGGAACAGATACGCAGTATTTT.

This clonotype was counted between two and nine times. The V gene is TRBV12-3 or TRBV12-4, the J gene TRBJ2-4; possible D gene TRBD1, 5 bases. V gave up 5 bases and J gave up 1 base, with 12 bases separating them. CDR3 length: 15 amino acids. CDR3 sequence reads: CASSPTGAAKNIQYF. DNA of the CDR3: TGTGCCAGCAGTCCGACTGGGGCGGCCAAAAACATTCAGTACTTC.

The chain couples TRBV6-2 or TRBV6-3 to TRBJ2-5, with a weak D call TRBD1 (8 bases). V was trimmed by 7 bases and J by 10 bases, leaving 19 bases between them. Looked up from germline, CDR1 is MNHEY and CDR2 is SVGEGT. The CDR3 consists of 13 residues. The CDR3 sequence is CASNQGTTGGQYF. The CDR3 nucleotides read TGTGCCAGCAACCAAGGGACTACAGGGGGCCAGTACTTC.

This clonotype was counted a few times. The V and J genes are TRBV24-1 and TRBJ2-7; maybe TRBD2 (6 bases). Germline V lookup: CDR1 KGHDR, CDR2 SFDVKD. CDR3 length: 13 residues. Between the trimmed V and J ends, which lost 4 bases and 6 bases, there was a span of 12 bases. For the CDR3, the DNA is TGTGCCACCAGTGAGGGACTGATTTCCGAGCAGTACTTC. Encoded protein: CATSEGLISEQYF.

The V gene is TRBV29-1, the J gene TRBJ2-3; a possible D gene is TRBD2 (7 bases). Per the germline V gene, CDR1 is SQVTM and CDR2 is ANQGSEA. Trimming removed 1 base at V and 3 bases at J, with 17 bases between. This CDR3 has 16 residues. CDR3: CSVEALRGEGTDTQYF. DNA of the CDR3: TGCAGCGTTGAAGCCTTAAGGGGGGAGGGGACAGATACGCAGTATTTT.

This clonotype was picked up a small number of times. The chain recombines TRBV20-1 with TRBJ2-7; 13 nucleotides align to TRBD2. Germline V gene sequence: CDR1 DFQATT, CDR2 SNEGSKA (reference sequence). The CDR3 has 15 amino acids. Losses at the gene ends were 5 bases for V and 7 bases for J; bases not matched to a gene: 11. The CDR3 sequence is CSAGLGLAGAREQYF. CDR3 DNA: TGCAGTGCTGGGCTAGGACTAGCGGGAGCAAGGGAGCAGTACTTC.

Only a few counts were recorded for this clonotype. CDR3 protein: CASSLSRGVTGELFF. CDR3 nucleotides: TGTGCCAGCAGCTTGTCCAGGGGGGTTACCGGGGAGCTGTTTTTT. The gene calls are TRBV5-6 and TRBJ2-2; D may be TRBD1 (7 bases). The CDR3 is 15 residues long. V dropped 1 base and J dropped 5 bases, with 12 bases sitting between them. The germline gives CDR1 SGHDT, CDR2 YYEEEE. The whole variable domain, remainder taken from reference TRBV5-6 and TRBJ2-2, is DAGVTQSPTHLIKTRGQQVTLRCSPKSGHDTVSWYQQALGQGPQFIFQYYEEEERQRGNFPDRFSGHQFPNYSSELNVNALLLGDSALYLCASSLSRGVTGELFFGEGSRLTVL.

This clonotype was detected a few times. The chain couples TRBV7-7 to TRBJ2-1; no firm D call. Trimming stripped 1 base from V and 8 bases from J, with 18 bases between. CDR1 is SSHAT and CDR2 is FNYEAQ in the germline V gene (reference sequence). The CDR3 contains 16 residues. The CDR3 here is CASSLGVGRANDEQFF. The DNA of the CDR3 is TGTGCCAGCAGCTTAGGGGTCGGTCGCGCGAACGATGAGCAGTTCTTC.

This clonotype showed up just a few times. The CDR3 protein is CSVTGTGPGDTQYF. CDR3 in DNA: TGCAGCGTTACCGGGACAGGTCCCGGAGATACGCAGTATTTT. The V gene is TRBV29-1, the J gene TRBJ2-3; TRBD1 matches at 8 bases. The CDR3 contains 14 residues. Per germline, CDR1 SQVTM and CDR2 ANQGSEA. J was trimmed by 5 bases and V by 5 bases; bases with no gene match: 9.

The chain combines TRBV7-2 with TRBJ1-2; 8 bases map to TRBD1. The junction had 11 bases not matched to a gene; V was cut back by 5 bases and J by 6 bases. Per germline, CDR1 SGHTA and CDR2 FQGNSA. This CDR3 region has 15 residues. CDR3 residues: CASSRGLQGADGYTF. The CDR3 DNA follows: TGTGCCAGCAGCCGGGGACTGCAGGGGGCGGATGGCTACACCTTC.

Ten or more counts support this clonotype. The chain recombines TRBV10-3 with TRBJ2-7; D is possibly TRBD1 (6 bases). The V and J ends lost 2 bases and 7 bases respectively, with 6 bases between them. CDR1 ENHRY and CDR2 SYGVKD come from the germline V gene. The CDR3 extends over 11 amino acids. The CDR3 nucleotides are TGTGCCATCAGTGAGAGGGGGGAGCAGTACTTC. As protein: CAISERGEQYF.

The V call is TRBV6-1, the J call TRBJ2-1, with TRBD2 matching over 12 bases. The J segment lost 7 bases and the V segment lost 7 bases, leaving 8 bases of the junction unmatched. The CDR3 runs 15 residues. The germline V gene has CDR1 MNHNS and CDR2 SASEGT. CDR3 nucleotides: TGTGCCAGCACCCAAAGGACTAGCGGGATTAATGAGCAGTTCTTC. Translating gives CASTQRTSGINEQFF.

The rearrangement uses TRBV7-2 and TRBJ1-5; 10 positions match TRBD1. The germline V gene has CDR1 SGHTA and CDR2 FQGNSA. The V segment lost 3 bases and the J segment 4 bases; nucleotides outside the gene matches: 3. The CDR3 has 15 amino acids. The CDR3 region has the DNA TGTGCCAGCAGCTTCCCGGGACAGGGGAATCAGCCCCAGCATTTT. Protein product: CASSFPGQGNQPQHF.

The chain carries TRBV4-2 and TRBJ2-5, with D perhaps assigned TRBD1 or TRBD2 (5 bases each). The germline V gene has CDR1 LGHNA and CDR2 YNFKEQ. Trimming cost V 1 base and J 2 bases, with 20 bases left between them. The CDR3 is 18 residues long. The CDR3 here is CASSQALRLGRPQETQYF. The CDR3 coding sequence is TGTGCCAGCAGCCAAGCCTTACGACTGGGACGGCCGCAAGAGACCCAGTACTTC.

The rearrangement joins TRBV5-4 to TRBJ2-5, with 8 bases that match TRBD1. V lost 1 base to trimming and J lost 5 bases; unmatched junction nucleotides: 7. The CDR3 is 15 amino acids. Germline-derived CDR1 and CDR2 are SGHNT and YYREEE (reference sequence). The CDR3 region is CASSLRTGTWETQYF. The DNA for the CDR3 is TGTGCCAGCAGCTTGAGGACAGGGACATGGGAGACCCAGTACTTC.

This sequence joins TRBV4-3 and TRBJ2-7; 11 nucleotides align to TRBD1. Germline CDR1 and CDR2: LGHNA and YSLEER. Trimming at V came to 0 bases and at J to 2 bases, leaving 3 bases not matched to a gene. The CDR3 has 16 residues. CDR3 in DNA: TGCGCCAGCAGCCAAGATCAGGGACAGGGGGCCTACGAGCAGTACTTC. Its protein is CASSQDQGQGAYEQYF.

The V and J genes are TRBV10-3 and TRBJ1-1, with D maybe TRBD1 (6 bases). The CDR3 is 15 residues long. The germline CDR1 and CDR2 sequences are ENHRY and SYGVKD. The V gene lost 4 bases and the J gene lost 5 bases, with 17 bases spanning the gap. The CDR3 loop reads CAISAFDRTGTEAFF. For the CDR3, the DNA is TGTGCCATCAGTGCTTTCGACAGGACGGGGACTGAAGCTTTCTTT.

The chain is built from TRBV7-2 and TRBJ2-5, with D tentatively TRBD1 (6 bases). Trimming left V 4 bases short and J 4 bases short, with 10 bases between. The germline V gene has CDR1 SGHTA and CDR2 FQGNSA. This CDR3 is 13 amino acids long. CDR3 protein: CASSSGTTETQYF. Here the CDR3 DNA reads TGTGCCAGCAGCTCCGGGACAACAGAGACCCAGTACTTC.